One TCR beta chain is described in this entry. Its specificity is not known. These data belong to a study of cytotoxic CD8 clonotypes in ibrutinib-treated CLL. Study background: Results showed some 24 partial and 2 complete responses; following median about 68 months, approximately 14 remained remitted, approximately 12 advanced.

Notes on the study in general: Public clonotypes, found uncommonly, either contracted or stayed stable on treatment. Measured clonality at baseline was greater than in age-matched healthy donors and tracked with circulating CD8+ T-cell counts.

TCRdb keeps only in-frame clones here, not all; method: immunoSEQ multiplex PCR. The sample lists more than 85,000 clones; around 77% were seen once. The CDR3 has 11 residues. V lost 6 bases, J lost 4 bases, and 8 bases lay in between. CDR1 is DFQATT and CDR2 is SNEGSKA in the germline V gene (reference sequence). V gene TRBV20-1 combines with J gene TRBJ2-3, with unresolved D. This sequence originates from a human donor with chronic lymphocytic leukemia. The material was PBMCs, obtained after 24 months of ibrutinib treatment. CDR3 amino acids: CSAHRADTQYF. The DNA of the CDR3 is TGCAGTGCCCACCGGGCAGATACGCAGTATTTT.